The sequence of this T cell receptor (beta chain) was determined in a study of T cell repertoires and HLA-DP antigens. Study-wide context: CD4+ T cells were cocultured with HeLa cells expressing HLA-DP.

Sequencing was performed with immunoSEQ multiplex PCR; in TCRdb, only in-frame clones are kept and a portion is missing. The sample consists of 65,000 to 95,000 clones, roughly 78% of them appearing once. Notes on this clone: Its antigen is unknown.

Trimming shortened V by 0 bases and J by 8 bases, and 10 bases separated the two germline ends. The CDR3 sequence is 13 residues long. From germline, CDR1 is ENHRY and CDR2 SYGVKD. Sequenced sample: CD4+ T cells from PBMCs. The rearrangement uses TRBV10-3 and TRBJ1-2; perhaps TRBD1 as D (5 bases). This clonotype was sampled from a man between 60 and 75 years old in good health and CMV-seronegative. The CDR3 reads CAISESSGIGYTF. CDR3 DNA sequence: TGTGCCATCAGTGAGTCGTCAGGGATCGGCTACACCTTC.